This T cell receptor beta chain is from a study of T cells in Graves' hyperthyroidism and ophthalmopathy. Study at large: It was at initial diagnosis, before any treatment, that peripheral blood was collected. Study outcomes and limitations: Median prediction lead before ophthalmopathy onset was 5.5 to 7 months with the model.

This clonotype turned up a few times. Its antigen remains unknown. There were TCR beta CDR3 regions amplified from RNA transcripts. The primer set for the first-round RT-PCR of the TCR CDR3 was HTBI. Using its own MiXCR run on the multiplex PCR reads, TCRdb lists one record per CDR3 protein. The data hold under 350,000 distinct CDR3 sequences, with around a sixth observed a single time. CDR3 length: 15 amino acids. V was trimmed by 7 bases and J by 3 bases, leaving 19 bases between them. The germline V gene has CDR1 SGHRS and CDR2 YFSETQ. This clonotype was sampled from a woman in her forties or fifties with Graves' hyperthyroidism. V usage is TRBV5-1 and J usage is TRBJ1-1; weak D call: TRBD1 (6 bases). The source material was blood. The CDR3 sequence is CASSQAGGPDTEAFF. CDR3 nucleotide sequence: TGCGCCAGCTCCCAGGCCGGGGGCCCCGACACTGAAGCTTTCTTT.